The 3 T cell receptor beta chains below all came from one sample that was sequenced in a study of blood T cell repertoires in COVID-19. The assay was immunoSEQ multiplex PCR, and TCRdb's table has in-frame clones only and misses some. The repertoire holds 95,000 or so clones, with approximately 86% as singletons. The sequencing input was peripheral blood. The receptor source for this set is a man older than 75 with active or convalescent COVID-19.

The chain employs TRBV2 and TRBJ2-3; 8 bases are a match to TRBD1. Trimming took 7 bases from V and 3 from J; bases not matched to a gene: 9. Germline values: CDR1 SNHLY, CDR2 FYNNEI. The CDR3 loop spans 15 amino acids. CDR3 bases: TGTGCCAGCACTTCGGACAGGGTCTCGACAGATACGCAGTATTTT. Translated, it gives CASTSDRVSTDTQYF.

The chain uses TRBV3-1 (or the pseudogene TRBV3-2) and TRBJ2-7; 8 bases are a match to TRBD1. Trimming removed 8 bases from V and 2 bases from J; junction bases left unmatched: 8. This CDR3 is built from 14 residues. Germline V gene data show CDR1 as LGHDT and CDR2 as YNNKEL (reference sequence). This chain's CDR3 is CASLPDRVTYEQYF. CDR3 coding DNA: TGTGCCAGCCTCCCGGACAGGGTAACCTACGAGCAGTACTTC.

This clone has just a few counts. The chain couples TRBV7-3 to TRBJ1-1; unclear D gene. The germline V gene has CDR1 SGHTA and CDR2 FQGTGA. Trimming removed 5 bases at V and 3 bases at J, with 13 bases between. The CDR3 runs to 14 residues. The CDR3 here is CASSTPRVHTEAFF. The CDR3 DNA follows: TGTGCCAGCAGCACCCCGAGGGTCCACACTGAAGCTTTCTTT.